This T cell receptor (beta chain) emerged from a study of cytomegalovirus exposure and HLA in healthy donors. About this clone itself: Other DNA sequences of this sample code for an identical CDR3.

Profiled with immunoSEQ multiplex PCR; TCRdb holds only in-frame clones, not every one. Of over 150,000 clones in the sample, approximately 86% are singletons; the top ten hold more than 20%. The trim removed 4 bases at V and 1 base at J, leaving 2 bases unmatched. This CDR3 comprises 14 residues. CDR1 SGHRS and CDR2 YFSETQ come from the germline V gene. The sample was PBMCs. This receptor was taken from a young man in good health and CMV-seropositive. The rearrangement uses TRBV5-1 and TRBJ1-2, with TRBD1 identical over 9 bases. CDR3 DNA: TGCGCCAGCAGCCTGGGACAGGGTAACTATGGCTACACCTTC. This codes for CASSLGQGNYGYTF.